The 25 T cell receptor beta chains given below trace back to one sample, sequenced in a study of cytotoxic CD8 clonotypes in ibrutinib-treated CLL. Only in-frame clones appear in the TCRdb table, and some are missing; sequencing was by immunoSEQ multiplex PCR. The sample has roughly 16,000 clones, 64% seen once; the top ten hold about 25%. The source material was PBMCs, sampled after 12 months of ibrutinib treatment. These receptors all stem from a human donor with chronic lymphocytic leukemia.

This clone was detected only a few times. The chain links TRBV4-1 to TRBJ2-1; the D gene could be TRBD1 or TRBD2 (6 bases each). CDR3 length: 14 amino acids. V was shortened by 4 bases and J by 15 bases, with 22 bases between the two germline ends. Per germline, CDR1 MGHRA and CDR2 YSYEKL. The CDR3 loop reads CASSPQIGGTGWFF. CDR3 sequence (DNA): TGCGCCAGCAGCCCCCAAATAGGGGGGACCGGCTGGTTCTTC.

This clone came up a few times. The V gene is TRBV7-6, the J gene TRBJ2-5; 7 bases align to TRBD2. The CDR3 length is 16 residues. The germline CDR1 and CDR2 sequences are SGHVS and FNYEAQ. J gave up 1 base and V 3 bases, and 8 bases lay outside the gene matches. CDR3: CASSLDSGGSQETQYF. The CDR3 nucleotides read TGTGCCAGCAGCTTGGACTCGGGAGGCTCCCAAGAGACCCAGTACTTC. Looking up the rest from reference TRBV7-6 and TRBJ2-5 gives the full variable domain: GAGVSQSPRYKVTKRGQDVALRCDPISGHVSLYWYRQALGQGPEFLTYFNYEAQQDKSGLPNDRFSAERPEGSISTLTIQRTEQRDSAMYRCASSLDSGGSQETQYFGPGTRLLVL.

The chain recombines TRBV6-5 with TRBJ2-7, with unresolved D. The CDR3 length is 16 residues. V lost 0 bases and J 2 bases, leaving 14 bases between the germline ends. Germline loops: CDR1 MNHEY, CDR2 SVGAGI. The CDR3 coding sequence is TGTGCCAGCAGTTACTCGAGGAGTCTAGGCCCCTACGAGCAGTACTTC. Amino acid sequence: CASSYSRSLGPYEQYF.

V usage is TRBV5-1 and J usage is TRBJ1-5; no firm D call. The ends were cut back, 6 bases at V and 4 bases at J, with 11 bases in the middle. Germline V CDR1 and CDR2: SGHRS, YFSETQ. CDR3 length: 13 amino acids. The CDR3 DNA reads TGCGCCAGCACCCCAACGGGGAATCAGCCCCAGCATTTT. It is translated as CASTPTGNQPQHF.

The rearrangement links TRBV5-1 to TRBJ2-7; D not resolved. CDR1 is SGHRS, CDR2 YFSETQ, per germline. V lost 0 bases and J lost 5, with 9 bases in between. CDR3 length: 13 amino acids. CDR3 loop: CASSLGQLDEQYF. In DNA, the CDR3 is TGCGCCAGCAGCTTGGGCCAGTTGGACGAGCAGTACTTC. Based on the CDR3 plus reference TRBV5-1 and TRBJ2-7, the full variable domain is KAGVTQTPRYLIKTRGQQVTLSCSPISGHRSVSWYQQTPGQGLQFLFEYFSETQRNKGNFPGRFSGRQFSNSRSEMNVSTLELGDSALYLCASSLGQLDEQYFGPGTRLTVT.

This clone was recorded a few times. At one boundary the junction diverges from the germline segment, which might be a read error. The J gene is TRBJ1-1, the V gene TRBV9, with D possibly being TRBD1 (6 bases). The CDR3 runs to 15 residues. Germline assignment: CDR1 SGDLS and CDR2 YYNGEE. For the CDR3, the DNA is TGTGCCAGCAGAGTAGGGGACACTCTGAACACTGAAGCTTTCTTT. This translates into CASRVGDTLNTEAFF.

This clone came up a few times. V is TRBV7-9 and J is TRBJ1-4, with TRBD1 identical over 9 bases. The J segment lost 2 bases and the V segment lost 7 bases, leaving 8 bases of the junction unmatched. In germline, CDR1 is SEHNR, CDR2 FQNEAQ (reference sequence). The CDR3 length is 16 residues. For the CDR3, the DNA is TGTGCCAGCACACAGGGGGCCCTGAGCACTAATGAAAAACTGTTTTTT. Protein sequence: CASTQGALSTNEKLFF.

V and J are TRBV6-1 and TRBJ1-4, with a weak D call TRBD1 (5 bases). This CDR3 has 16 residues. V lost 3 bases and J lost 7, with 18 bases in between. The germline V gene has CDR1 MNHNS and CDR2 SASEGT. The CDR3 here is CASSETAAAMSEKLFF. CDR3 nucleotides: TGTGCCAGCAGTGAGACAGCGGCCGCTATGAGTGAAAAACTGTTTTTT.

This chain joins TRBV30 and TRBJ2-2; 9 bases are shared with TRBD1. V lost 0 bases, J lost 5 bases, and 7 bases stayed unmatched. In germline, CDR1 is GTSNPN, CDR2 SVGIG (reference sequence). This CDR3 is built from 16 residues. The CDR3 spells CAWSVPYRGRTGELFF. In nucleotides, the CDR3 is TGTGCCTGGAGTGTACCTTACAGGGGGCGAACCGGGGAGCTGTTTTTT.

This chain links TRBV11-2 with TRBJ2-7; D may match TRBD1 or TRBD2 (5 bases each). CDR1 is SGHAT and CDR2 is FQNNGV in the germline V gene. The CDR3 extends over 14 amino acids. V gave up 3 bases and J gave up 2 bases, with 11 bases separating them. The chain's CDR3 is CASSFYTGPYEQYF. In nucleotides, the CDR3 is TGTGCCAGCAGCTTTTACACGGGACCCTACGAGCAGTACTTC.

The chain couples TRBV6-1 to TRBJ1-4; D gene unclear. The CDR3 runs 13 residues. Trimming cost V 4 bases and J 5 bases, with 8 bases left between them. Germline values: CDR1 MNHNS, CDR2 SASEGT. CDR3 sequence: CASSGTYNEKLFF. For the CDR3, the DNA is TGTGCCAGCAGTGGGACTTACAATGAAAAACTGTTTTTT.

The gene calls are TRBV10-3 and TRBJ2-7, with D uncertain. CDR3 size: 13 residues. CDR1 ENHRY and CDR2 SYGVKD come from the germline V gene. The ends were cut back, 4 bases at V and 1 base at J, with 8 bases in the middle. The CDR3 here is CAISVQGSYEQYF. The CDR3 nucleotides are TGTGCCATCAGTGTCCAAGGGTCCTACGAGCAGTACTTC.

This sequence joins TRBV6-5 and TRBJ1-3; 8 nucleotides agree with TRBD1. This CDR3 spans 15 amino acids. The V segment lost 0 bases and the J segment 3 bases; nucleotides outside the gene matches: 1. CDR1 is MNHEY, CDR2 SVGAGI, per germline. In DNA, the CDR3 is TGTGCCAGCAGTTACTCCGACAGGGGTGGAAACACCATATATTTT. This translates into CASSYSDRGGNTIYF.

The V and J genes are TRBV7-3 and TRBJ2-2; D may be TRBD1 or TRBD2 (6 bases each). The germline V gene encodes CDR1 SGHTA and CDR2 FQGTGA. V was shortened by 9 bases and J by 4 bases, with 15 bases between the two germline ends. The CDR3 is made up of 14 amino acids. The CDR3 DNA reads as TGTGCCAGTTCCCCGGGGGCCTTCACCGGGGAGCTGTTTTTT. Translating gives CASSPGAFTGELFF.

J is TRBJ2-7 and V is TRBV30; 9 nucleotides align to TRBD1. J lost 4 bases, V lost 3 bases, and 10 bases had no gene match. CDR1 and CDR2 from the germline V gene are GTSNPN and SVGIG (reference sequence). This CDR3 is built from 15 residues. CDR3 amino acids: CAWRGRDRATYEQYF. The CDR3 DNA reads TGTGCCTGGAGGGGGCGGGACAGGGCGACGTACGAGCAGTACTTC. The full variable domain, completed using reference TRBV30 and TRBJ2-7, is SQTIHQWPATLVQPVGSPLSLECTVEGTSNPNLYWYRQAAGRGLQLLFYSVGIGQISSEVPQNLSASRPQDRQFILSSKKLLLSDSGFYLCAWRGRDRATYEQYFGPGTRLTVT.

The CDR3 region is CASRPPGVGGVIGGYTF. In DNA, the CDR3 is TGTGCCAGCCGACCTCCGGGGGTTGGAGGAGTTATTGGTGGCTACACCTTC. The chain recombines TRBV28 with TRBJ1-2, with a tentative D call TRBD1 (5 bases). CDR1 MDHEN and CDR2 SYDVKM come from the germline V gene. The germline V and J ends were trimmed by 8 bases and 7 bases, with 29 bases remaining between them. The CDR3 sequence is 17 residues long.

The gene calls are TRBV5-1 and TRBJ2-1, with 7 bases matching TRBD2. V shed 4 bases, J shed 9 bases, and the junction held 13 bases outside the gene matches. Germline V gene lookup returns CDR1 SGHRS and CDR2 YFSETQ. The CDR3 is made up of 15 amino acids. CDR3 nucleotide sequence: TGCGCCAGCAGCCCCCTTGCGGGAGATCAGGTTGAGCAGTTCTTC. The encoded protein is CASSPLAGDQVEQFF.

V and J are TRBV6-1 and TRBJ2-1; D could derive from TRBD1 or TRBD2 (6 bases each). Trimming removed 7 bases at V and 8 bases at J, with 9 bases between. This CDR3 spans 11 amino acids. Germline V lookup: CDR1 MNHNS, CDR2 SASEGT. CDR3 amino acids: CASIGGHEQFF. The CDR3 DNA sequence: TGTGCCAGCATCGGGGGCCATGAGCAGTTCTTC.

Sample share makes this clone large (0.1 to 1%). The CDR3, as DNA: TGTGCCAGCAGCTTCGGACAGGGTGGGGAGACCCAGTACTTC. As protein: CASSFGQGGETQYF. The chain is built from TRBV5-4 and TRBJ2-5, with TRBD1 matching over 8 bases. Germline V gene data show CDR1 as SGHNT and CDR2 as YYREEE (reference sequence). The V segment lost 2 bases and the J segment 5 bases; nucleotides outside the gene matches: 5. The CDR3 loop spans 14 amino acids.

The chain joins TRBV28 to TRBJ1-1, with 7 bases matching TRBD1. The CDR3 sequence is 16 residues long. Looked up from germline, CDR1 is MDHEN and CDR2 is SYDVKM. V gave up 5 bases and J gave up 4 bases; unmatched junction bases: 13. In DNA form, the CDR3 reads TGTGCCAGCAGTCCACCGACAGGGTTCGGGGGCACTGAAGCTTTCTTT. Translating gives CASSPPTGFGGTEAFF.

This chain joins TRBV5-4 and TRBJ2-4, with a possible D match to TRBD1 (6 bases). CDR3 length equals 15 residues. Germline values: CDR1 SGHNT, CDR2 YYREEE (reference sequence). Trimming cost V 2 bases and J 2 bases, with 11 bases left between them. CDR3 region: CASSLQGETKNIQYF. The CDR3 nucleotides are TGTGCCAGCAGCTTACAGGGAGAAACCAAAAACATTCAGTACTTC.

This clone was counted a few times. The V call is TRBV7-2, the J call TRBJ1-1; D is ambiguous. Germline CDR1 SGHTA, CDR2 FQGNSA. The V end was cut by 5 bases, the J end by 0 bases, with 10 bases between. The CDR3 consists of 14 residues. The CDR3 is CASSEFQVNTEAFF. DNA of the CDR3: TGTGCCAGCAGCGAGTTTCAGGTGAACACTGAAGCTTTCTTT.

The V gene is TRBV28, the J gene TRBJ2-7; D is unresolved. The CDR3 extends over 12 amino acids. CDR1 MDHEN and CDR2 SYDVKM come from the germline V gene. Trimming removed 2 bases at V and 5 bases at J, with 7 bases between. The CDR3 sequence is CASSLGPNEQYF. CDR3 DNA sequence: TGTGCCAGCAGTTTAGGTCCTAACGAGCAGTACTTC.

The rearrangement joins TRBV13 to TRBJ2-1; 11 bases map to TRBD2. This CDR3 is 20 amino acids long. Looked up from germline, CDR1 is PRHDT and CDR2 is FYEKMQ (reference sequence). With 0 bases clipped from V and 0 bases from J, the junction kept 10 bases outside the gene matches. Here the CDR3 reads CASSLGFTSGRWSSYNEQFF. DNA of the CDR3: TGTGCCAGCAGCTTAGGCTTTACTAGCGGGAGATGGAGCTCCTACAATGAGCAGTTCTTC.

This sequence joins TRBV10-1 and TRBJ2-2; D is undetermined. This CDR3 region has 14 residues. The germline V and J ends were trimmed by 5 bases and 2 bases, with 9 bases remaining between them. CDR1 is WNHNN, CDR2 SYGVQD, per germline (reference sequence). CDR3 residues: CASSPGANTGELFF. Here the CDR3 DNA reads TGCGCCAGCAGTCCGGGTGCCAACACCGGGGAGCTGTTTTTT.